The present T cell receptor beta chain was sequenced within a study of Graves' ophthalmopathy and Graves' hyperthyroidism (dated by TCRdb to between 2018 and 2020). Turning to the overall study: Peripheral blood was collected before any treatment was given, at the time of initial diagnosis. To tell Graves' ophthalmopathy apart from Graves' hyperthyroidism, and to predict which patients would progress to ophthalmopathy, the study relied on TCR beta repertoire signatures. In total, 135 blood samples were TCR-sequenced: under 45 ophthalmopathy, some 75 hyperthyroidism and some 17 hyperthyroidism-to-ophthalmopathy patients. To explore V-J signatures that separate ophthalmopathy from hyperthyroidism, a discovery set of around 97 patients was enrolled, consisting of about 43 with ophthalmopathy and 57 with stable hyperthyroidism. For independent validation, a separate cohort was made up of fewer than 20 hyperthyroidism patients plus 17 patients who later progressed from hyperthyroidism to ophthalmopathy. T-cell repertoires of thyroid tissue and blood were compared in 5 or 6 hyperthyroidism patients. Following sampling, methimazole starting at 30 mg daily was administered to hyperthyroidism patients, and high-dose intravenous methylprednisolone was administered to ophthalmopathy patients. General study outcomes and caveats: In cross-validation, the 13-signature model distinguished ophthalmopathy from stable hyperthyroidism with about 89% sensitivity and roughly 81% specificity, while in the test set the corresponding values were about 80% and 75%. Among expanded thyroid clonotypes with frequency above 0.001, most also showed up in blood, which suggests that blood repertoires may reflect the thyroid immune response. Sample size was not statistically predetermined, and group allocation was not concealed from the investigators. In validation, the model predicted ophthalmopathy progression with less than 71% sensitivity and around 72% specificity; roughly 11 predicted patients were CT-confirmed with GO in a median of approximately six months.

TCR beta CDR3 regions were amplified from RNA transcripts for repertoire sequencing. The first round was an RT-PCR using HTBI primers with the Qiagen OneStep RT-PCR kit, and this first round was followed by a second-round multiplex PCR, then size selection and purification. Libraries were sequenced paired-end with 100 bp reads on an Illumina HiSeq2000. The study's processing was this. SOAPnuke was used for read processing, and reads with adapters, uncalled bases, a mean Phred below 15, or no exact constant-primer or identifier match were discarded. High-quality paired reads were merged with COPE v1.2.5. Unique nucleotide sequences were defined as clonotypes and aligned to IMGT TRB V, D and J references using MiTCR v1.1. The analysis was limited to V-J combinations with a frequency above 0.0001, which together covered over 98% of repertoires. For each V-J combination, a TCR clonal expansion and chaos score was defined as F50 clonal expansion divided by the chaos observed in the TCRdist matrix. Welch's t-statistics and random forest were used to reduce features to about 13 V-J combinations, which were fed into a naive Bayes classifier. The similarity between thyroid and blood repertoires was quantified using the Morisita-Horn index. TCRdb redid the processing of the public reads, applying fastp at Q25 and MiXCR, and retained in-frame beta chains. Rows are combined by CDR3 protein, so each entry shows the most common genes and DNA. TCRdb, not the original authors, processed these V and J calls. The table for this sample lists around 670,000 distinct CDR3 sequences; about 44% of them were counted only once. The top ten clones comprise about 40% of the sample.

Notes on this clonotype: Its recognized antigen is unknown. Base qualities are not at hand, and no much larger clone is one base apart.

Ophthalmopathy patients were characterized by moderately to severely active disease, a Clinical Activity Score of at least 3, a NOSPECS grade of at least 4, and a disease duration under 3 months. Patients with other autoimmune diseases, uncontrolled infections, pregnancy or lactation were excluded. Clinical symptoms, serum thyroxine, TRAb, thyroid ultrasound and orbital computed tomography formed the basis of the diagnosis. Ficoll-Paque density gradient centrifugation was used to isolate PBMCs from approximately 11 ml of fresh peripheral blood. Trizol reagent was used to extract the total RNA, and its quality was then checked on an Agilent 2100 Bioanalyzer. The source material was peripheral blood. This clonotype originated in an adult man with Graves' ophthalmopathy.

The DNA reads as follows: TGCGCCAGCAGCCAAGTAACAGCGGGAGGTCTCTACGAGCAGTACTTC. It codes for CASSQVTAGGLYEQYF. This chain is built from TRBV4-3 and TRBJ2-7, with TRBD2 identical over 9 junction bases. The CDR3 sequence holds 16 residues, the cysteine and phenylalanine included. Only the CDR3 DNA is retained, 48 bases long and in frame from the first base. The CDR1 and CDR2 encoded by the germline V gene are LGHNA and YSLEER. V is pruned by 1 base and J by 3 bases, leaving 7 bases of the junction without a gene match.